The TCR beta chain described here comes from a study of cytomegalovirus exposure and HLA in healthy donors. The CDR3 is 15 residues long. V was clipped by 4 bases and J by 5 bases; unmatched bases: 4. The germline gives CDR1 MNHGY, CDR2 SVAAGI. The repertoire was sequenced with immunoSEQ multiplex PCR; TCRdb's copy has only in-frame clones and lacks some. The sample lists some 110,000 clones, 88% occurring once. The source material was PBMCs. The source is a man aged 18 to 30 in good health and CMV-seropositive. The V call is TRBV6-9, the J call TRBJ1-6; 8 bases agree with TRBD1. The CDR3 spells CASSSIQGDNSPLHF. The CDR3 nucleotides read TGTGCCAGCAGTTCCATACAGGGGGATAATTCACCCCTCCACTTT.